Following are 6 T cell receptor beta chains from one sample sequenced in a study of shared clonotypes between healthy human individuals. Produced via immunoSEQ multiplex PCR; TCRdb's table is partial and in-frame only. The repertoire holds 500,000 to 700,000 clones, with approximately 95% as singletons. Naive CD8 cells, CD45RO-negative and positively selected for CCR7, excluded terminally differentiated effector memory CD45RA+ cells. Sequencing was done on a sample of naive CD8+ T cells sorted from blood. The receptors come from a woman aged 30 to 39 in good health.

This clone showed up just once. V is TRBV19 and J is TRBJ2-6; D is possibly TRBD1 or TRBD2 (6 bases each). The CDR3 runs 20 residues. Per the germline V gene, CDR1 is LNHDA and CDR2 is SQIVND (reference sequence). Trimming removed 5 bases from V and 0 bases from J, with 23 bases in between. The CDR3 spells CASSSRLMTGGASGANVLTF. CDR3 in DNA: TGTGCCAGTAGTTCCCGTCTTATGACAGGAGGGGCCTCTGGGGCCAACGTCCTGACTTTC.

The CDR3 region has the DNA TGTGCCAGCAGTGAAGCGCTTCGGGACAGAAGATTCTCTGGAAACACCATATATTTT. It codes for CASSEALRDRRFSGNTIYF. This chain links TRBV2 with TRBJ1-3, with 7 bases that match TRBD1. The ends lost 0 bases at V and 0 bases at J; junction bases unmatched: 11. CDR3 length: 19 residues. Per germline, CDR1 SNHLY and CDR2 FYNNEI.

This chain connects TRBV2 to TRBJ2-7, with D possibly being TRBD2 (6 bases). The germline CDR1 and CDR2 sequences are SNHLY and FYNNEI. This CDR3 has 15 residues. The V end was cut by 0 bases, the J end by 11 bases, with 20 bases between. Here the CDR3 reads CASSEALQSEGNEYF. The CDR3 DNA sequence: TGTGCCAGCAGTGAAGCGCTTCAGTCGGAGGGAAACGAGTACTTC.

The chain joins TRBV5-4 to TRBJ2-7; perhaps TRBD2 as D (5 bases). Germline assignment: CDR1 SGHNT and CDR2 YYREEE (reference sequence). V was trimmed by 4 bases and J by 2 bases, leaving 16 bases between them. CDR3 length equals 15 residues. The CDR3 spells CASSPGIGRPYEQYF. CDR3 DNA sequence: TGTGCCAGCAGCCCGGGAATTGGCAGGCCCTACGAGCAGTACTTC.

The chain is built from TRBV28 and TRBJ2-7, with 11 nucleotides matching TRBD2. V was pared by 0 bases and J by 6 bases, with 4 bases of the junction left unmatched. CDR3 length: 15 amino acids. CDR1 MDHEN and CDR2 SYDVKM come from the germline V gene. CDR3 nucleotides: TGTGCCAGCAGTTTATGGACTAGCGGGATCTCCGAGCAGTACTTC. Protein product: CASSLWTSGISEQYF.

The chain combines TRBV10-3 with TRBJ2-7, with 8 bases fitting TRBD1. Per the germline V gene, CDR1 is ENHRY and CDR2 is SYGVKD. The CDR3 spans 13 residues. V shed 7 bases, J shed 7 bases, and the junction held 9 bases outside the gene matches. The CDR3 sequence: CAINKGQDGEQYF. CDR3 DNA sequence: TGTGCCATCAATAAGGGACAGGATGGTGAGCAGTACTTC.